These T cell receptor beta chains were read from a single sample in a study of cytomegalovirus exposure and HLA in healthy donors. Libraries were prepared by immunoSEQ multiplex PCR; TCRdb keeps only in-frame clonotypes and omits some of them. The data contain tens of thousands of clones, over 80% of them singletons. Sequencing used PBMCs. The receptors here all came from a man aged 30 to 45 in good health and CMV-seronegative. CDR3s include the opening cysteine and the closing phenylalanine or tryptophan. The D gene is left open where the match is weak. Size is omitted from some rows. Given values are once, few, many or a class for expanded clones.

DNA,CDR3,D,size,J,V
TGTGCCAGCAGTTTGGGACAGGGGGGCTACGAGCAGTACTTC,CASSLGQGGYEQYF,TRBD1,-,TRBJ2-7,TRBV6-5
TGTGCCAGCAGCGTGGTATCGACAAAACGTAAGGATACGCAGTATTTT,CASSVVSTKRKDTQYF,-,-,TRBJ2-3,TRBV9
TGTGCCATCAAGATCAGGGAGACCCAGTACTTC,CAIKIRETQYF,-,-,TRBJ2-5,TRBV10-3
TGCGCCAGCAGCCAGGCCGGACAGGGGACTTATGAAAAACTGTTTTTT,CASSQAGQGTYEKLFF,TRBD1,-,TRBJ1-4,TRBV4-3
TGTGCCAGTAGTATCGGGAGCAGTATTAGCACAGATACGCAGTATTTT,CASSIGSSISTDTQYF,-,-,TRBJ2-3,TRBV19
TGTGCCAGCAGTTACTCCTATGAGACCCAGTACTTC,CASSYSYETQYF,-,-,TRBJ2-5,TRBV6-6
TGTGCCTGGAGTGACATTCAAGAGACCCAGTACTTC,CAWSDIQETQYF,-,once,TRBJ2-5,TRBV30
TGTGCCAGCAGCTTAGTGAGGCGGGGGGCGAACTACGAGCAGTACTTC,CASSLVRRGANYEQYF,TRBD2,-,TRBJ2-7,TRBV7-2
TGTGCCAGCAGCGAGAGGGAACAGCCCCAGCATTTT,CASSEREQPQHF,-,-,TRBJ1-5,TRBV9
TGTGCCAGCAGTTTCCGAGGAGAGACCCAGTACTTC,CASSFRGETQYF,-,-,TRBJ2-5,TRBV27
TGCGCCAGCAGCTCCCGGGACAACCTAGAGGCAGATACGCAGTATTTT,CASSSRDNLEADTQYF,-,once,TRBJ2-3,TRBV5-1
TGTGCCAGCAGCCAAGATTCTTCAACTAATGAAAAACTGTTTTTT,CASSQDSSTNEKLFF,-,medium-sized,TRBJ1-4,TRBV4-2
TGCAGCGTTGATCTCCGGTTCGGTGAAGCTTTCTTT,CSVDLRFGEAFF,-,-,TRBJ1-1,TRBV29-1
TGTGCCAGCAGGAGATTCTTACACACTGAAGCTTTCTTT,CASRRFLHTEAFF,-,-,TRBJ1-1,TRBV6-4
TGTGCCAGCACTAAAACAGGGGGAGCCTCCTACGAGCAGTACTTC,CASTKTGGASYEQYF,TRBD1,-,TRBJ2-7,TRBV6-1
TGTGCCAGCAGTTACCGCGGCAGCACAGATACGCAGTATTTT,CASSYRGSTDTQYF,-,-,TRBJ2-3,TRBV6-5
TGTGCCAGCAGCTTAGCGGGCCTTGCTAACTATGGCTACACCTTC,CASSLAGLANYGYTF,-,-,TRBJ1-2,TRBV7-2
TGTGCCAGCAGTTACCAGGGTAAAGGGATGGAATCCGAAGCTTTCTTT,CASSYQGKGMESEAFF,-,-,TRBJ1-1,TRBV6-6
TGTGCCAGCAGTCCTACTCAGGGGCCACCCTACAATGAGCAGTTCTTC,CASSPTQGPPYNEQFF,-,-,TRBJ2-1,TRBV27
TGTGCCAGCAGTATCGACAGGGGATATGGCTACACCTTC,CASSIDRGYGYTF,TRBD1,-,TRBJ1-2,TRBV6-5
TGTGCCAGCAGCCCGGCTCGGGTGAGGGGGACTGAAGCTTTCTTT,CASSPARVRGTEAFF,-,-,TRBJ1-1,TRBV5-4
TGTGCCAGCAATTCCCAGGGGATGACTGAAGCTTTCTTT,CASNSQGMTEAFF,-,-,TRBJ1-1,TRBV2
TGTGCCAGCAGCACCACAGGATGGCGGGGATACGAGCAGTACTTC,CASSTTGWRGYEQYF,-,-,TRBJ2-7,TRBV13
TGTGCCAGAACCCCGGGACAGGGATTAGCCGGCTACACCTTC,CARTPGQGLAGYTF,TRBD1,-,TRBJ1-2,TRBV30
TGCGCCAGCAGCTTTAACAGGAACACTGAAGCTTTCTTT,CASSFNRNTEAFF,-,-,TRBJ1-1,TRBV5-1
TGTGCCACTGGTCAGGATGCCAGCTCCTACAATGAGCAGTTCTTC,CATGQDASSYNEQFF,-,once,TRBJ2-1,TRBV10-3
TGTGCCAGCAGCCTTGGGACAGTACGCAATGAGCAGTTCTTC,CASSLGTVRNEQFF,TRBD1,-,TRBJ2-1,TRBV9
TGTGCCAGCAGCCCCGGGACAGGGACGGATGAGCAGTTCTTC,CASSPGTGTDEQFF,TRBD1,-,TRBJ2-1,TRBV4-2
TGCGCCAGCAGCGTGGCCGCCAGGGGGCGGGAGACCCAGTACTTC,CASSVAARGRETQYF,TRBD1,-,TRBJ2-5,TRBV5-1
TGTGCCAGCAGCTTAGGCTTAAGGAGGGGTATCGACACTGAAGCTTTCTTT,CASSLGLRRGIDTEAFF,-,-,TRBJ1-1,TRBV11-2
TGTGCCAGCAGCTTAAACCATAACACCGCCTACGAGCAGTACTTC,CASSLNHNTAYEQYF,-,-,TRBJ2-7,TRBV7-3
TGTGCCAGCAGGGGAATCAATCAGTTTATACAGGGCGGGCAAGCCACAGATACGCAGTATTTT,CASRGINQFIQGGQATDTQYF,-,-,TRBJ2-3,TRBV27
TGCGCCAGCAGCCTGGAAAGCCGGGACAGGGTCGATAGATTCTATGGCTACACCTTC,CASSLESRDRVDRFYGYTF,TRBD1,-,TRBJ1-2,TRBV5-1
TGTGCCAGCAGCTCCTACGGACAGGGGTTACGGAGCAATCAGCCCCAGCATTTT,CASSSYGQGLRSNQPQHF,-,once,TRBJ1-5,TRBV12-1
TGTGCCAGCAGCTTAGTAGCGGGAGCAACAGATACGCAGTATTTT,CASSLVAGATDTQYF,TRBD2,-,TRBJ2-3,TRBV7-6
TGCGCCAGCGTTCGGTTTCCGCAAGAGACCCAGTACTTC,CASVRFPQETQYF,-,-,TRBJ2-5,TRBV5-1
TGTGCCAGCGGAACAGACAGGTCAACTGAAGCTTTCTTT,CASGTDRSTEAFF,-,-,TRBJ1-1,TRBV27
TGTGCCAGCAGCCCAAGAGGGACAGCGGAGACTAACTATGGCTACACCTTC,CASSPRGTAETNYGYTF,TRBD1,-,TRBJ1-2,TRBV9
TGTGCCAGCAGCCAAGATGGGGGGACGAGCACGCCCCAGCATTTT,CASSQDGGTSTPQHF,-,-,TRBJ1-5,TRBV4-2
TGTGCCAGCAGTGAGGGGACAGGAGGTACCGGGGAGCTGTTTTTT,CASSEGTGGTGELFF,TRBD1,-,TRBJ2-2,TRBV6-4
TGTGCCAGCAGTTTCGCAGGGGGCAGTTCACCCCTCCACTTT,CASSFAGGSSPLHF,TRBD1,-,TRBJ1-6,TRBV28
TGTGCCAGCAGTTTTAGGGGGGGCCCGTCCGAGCAGTACTTC,CASSFRGGPSEQYF,-,-,TRBJ2-7,TRBV27
TGCGCCAGCAGCCTCGGAGGGAAACTGTTTTTT,CASSLGGKLFF,-,few,TRBJ1-4,TRBV4-1
TGTGCCAGTAGTATATCGTCAGCGGGCCGAACCGATGAGCAGTTCTTC,CASSISSAGRTDEQFF,-,-,TRBJ2-1,TRBV19
TGTGCCAGCAGCTCGGCACAGGGTCCCGCGGAAAAACTGTTTTTT,CASSSAQGPAEKLFF,-,-,TRBJ1-4,TRBV28
TGTGCCTGGAGTGGAAGCCGACTGACTAGCGGGGAAGGTGAGCAGTTCTTC,CAWSGSRLTSGEGEQFF,TRBD2,-,TRBJ2-1,TRBV30
TGTGCCAGCAGCTACCGGGGTAGTAAAGCCTACGAGCAGTACTTC,CASSYRGSKAYEQYF,-,once,TRBJ2-7,TRBV5-5
TGTGCCATCGAACCAAAGGACAGGGGCACAGATACGCAGTATTTT,CAIEPKDRGTDTQYF,TRBD1,-,TRBJ2-3,TRBV10-3
TGTGCCAGCAGTTGGACAGGAACGGAGGCTTTCTTT,CASSWTGTEAFF,TRBD1,-,TRBJ1-1,TRBV6-5
TGCGCCAGCAGCTTGGACAGTTTAATCTACAATGAGCAGTTCTTC,CASSLDSLIYNEQFF,-,-,TRBJ2-1,TRBV5-1
TGCAGCGTTGCGGGGGGTGGCCAGAACACCGGGGAGCTGTTTTTT,CSVAGGGQNTGELFF,TRBD2,-,TRBJ2-2,TRBV29-1
TGTGCCAGCAGCCAAAAGAGGAATGAGCAGTTCTTC,CASSQKRNEQFF,-,-,TRBJ2-1,TRBV9
TGTGCCAGCAGCTTAGGGACTCTCGGGGGGACCCAGTACTTC,CASSLGTLGGTQYF,-,-,TRBJ2-5,TRBV7-2
TGTGCCAGCAGTTTCATCAGGGGGGACTATGGCTACACCTTC,CASSFIRGDYGYTF,TRBD1,once,TRBJ1-2,TRBV27
TGTGCCTCGACTAGCGGGGGGGTGGAGACCCAGTACTTC,CASTSGGVETQYF,TRBD2,-,TRBJ2-5,TRBV6-6
TGTGCCAGCAGTCCGGGATTTGAGAACACTGAAGCTTTCTTT,CASSPGFENTEAFF,-,once,TRBJ1-1,TRBV6-1
TGTGCCAGCGGGGGACAGGTCGGCCAGCCCCAGCATTTT,CASGGQVGQPQHF,TRBD1,-,TRBJ1-5,TRBV2
TGTGCCAGCAGCCGATCAGGGAGGGCCTACGAGCAGTACTTC,CASSRSGRAYEQYF,TRBD2,-,TRBJ2-7,TRBV27
TGTGCCAGCAGCCAAGGATGGGCGGGGGATGAGCAGTTCTTC,CASSQGWAGDEQFF,TRBD2,once,TRBJ2-1,TRBV14